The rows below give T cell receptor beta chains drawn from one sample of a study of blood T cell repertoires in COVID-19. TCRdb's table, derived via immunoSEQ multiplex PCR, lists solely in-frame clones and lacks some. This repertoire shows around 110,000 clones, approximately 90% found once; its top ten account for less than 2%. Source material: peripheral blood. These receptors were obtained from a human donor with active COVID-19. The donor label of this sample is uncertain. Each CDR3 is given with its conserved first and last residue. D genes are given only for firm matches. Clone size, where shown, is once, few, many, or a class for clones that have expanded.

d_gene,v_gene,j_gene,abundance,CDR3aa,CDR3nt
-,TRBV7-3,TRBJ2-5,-,CASSPGVRGTQYF,TGTGCCAGCAGCCCAGGGGTCCGGGGGACCCAGTACTTC
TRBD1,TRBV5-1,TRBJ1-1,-,CASSQQGVNTEAFF,TGCGCCAGCAGCCAACAGGGGGTGAACACTGAAGCTTTCTTT
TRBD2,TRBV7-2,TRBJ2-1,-,CASSPRLAGGNNEQFF,TGTGCCAGCAGCCCACGACTAGCGGGGGGGAACAATGAGCAGTTCTTC
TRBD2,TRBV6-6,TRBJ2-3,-,CASSYSGLELGTQYF,TGTGCCAGCAGTTACTCGGGACTAGAGCTTGGTACGCAGTATTTT
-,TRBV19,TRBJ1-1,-,CASSIDMRQPEAFF,TGTGCCAGTAGTATTGACATGAGACAGCCTGAAGCTTTCTTT
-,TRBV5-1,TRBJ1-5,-,CASSPDQTNQPQHF,TGCGCCAGCAGCCCTGATCAGACTAATCAGCCCCAGCATTTT
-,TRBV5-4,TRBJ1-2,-,CASGGAPAELYNYGYTF,TGTGCCAGCGGCGGGGCTCCCGCCGAGCTATATAACTATGGCTACACCTTC
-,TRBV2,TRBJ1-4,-,CASRLYSSTNEKLFF,TGTGCCAGCAGATTGTACAGTTCAACTAATGAAAAACTGTTTTTT
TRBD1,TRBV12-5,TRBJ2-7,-,CASGLVRPGQLRRYEQYF,TGTGCTAGTGGTTTGGTAAGACCGGGACAGCTTCGTCGCTACGAGCAGTACTTC
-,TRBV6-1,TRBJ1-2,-,CASSELYRQYGYTF,TGTGCCAGCAGTGAACTGTACAGGCAATATGGCTACACCTTC
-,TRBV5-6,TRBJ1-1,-,CASSLDRSNTEAFF,TGTGCCAGCAGCTTGGACAGGTCGAACACTGAAGCTTTCTTT
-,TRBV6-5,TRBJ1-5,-,CASSYSGALNQPQHF,TGTGCCAGCAGTTACTCTGGGGCCCTCAATCAGCCCCAGCATTTT
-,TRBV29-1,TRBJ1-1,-,CSVLGQGYEAFF,TGCAGCGTGCTGGGTCAGGGTTATGAAGCTTTCTTT
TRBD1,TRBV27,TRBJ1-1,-,CASSSDRVNTEAFF,TGTGCCAGCAGTTCAGACAGGGTTAACACTGAAGCTTTCTTT
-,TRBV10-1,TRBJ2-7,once,CASSESRKGREQYF,TGCGCCAGCAGTGAGTCTCGGAAAGGGAGAGAGCAGTACTTC
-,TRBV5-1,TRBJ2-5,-,CASSYGGGETQYF,TGCGCCAGCAGCTACGGGGGTGGAGAGACCCAGTACTTC
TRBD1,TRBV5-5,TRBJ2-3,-,CASSLGTGGSLAQYF,TGTGCCAGCAGCTTGGGTACAGGGGGAAGTTTGGCGCAGTATTTT
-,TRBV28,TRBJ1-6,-,CASSLYRGSSPLHF,TGTGCCAGCAGCCTGTACCGGGGATCTTCACCCCTCCACTTT
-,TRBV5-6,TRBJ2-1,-,CASSLKYRVLNEQFF,TGTGCCAGCAGCTTAAAATACAGGGTTCTGAATGAGCAGTTCTTC
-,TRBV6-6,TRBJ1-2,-,CASSPGRDYGYTF,TGTGCCAGCAGTCCGGGGAGGGACTATGGCTACACCTTC
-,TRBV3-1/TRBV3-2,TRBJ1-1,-,CASSPPYNTEAFF,TGTGCCAGCAGCCCCCCCTACAACACTGAAGCTTTCTTT
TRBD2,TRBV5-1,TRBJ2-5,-,CASRLAVQETQYF,TGCGCCAGCAGGCTAGCGGTTCAAGAGACCCAGTACTTC
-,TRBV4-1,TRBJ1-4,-,CASSQEGRPGSYNEKLFF,TGCGCCAGCAGCCAAGAAGGGCGTCCAGGGTCTTATAATGAAAAACTGTTTTTT
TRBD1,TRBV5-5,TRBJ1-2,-,CASSLGTARLGYTF,TGTGCCAGCAGCCTCGGGACAGCTCGGCTGGGCTACACCTTC
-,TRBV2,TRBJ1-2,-,CASRNRNYGYTF,TGTGCCAGCAGAAACAGGAACTATGGCTACACCTTC
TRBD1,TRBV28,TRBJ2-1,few,CAIRQGLYNEQFF,TGTGCCATACGACAGGGCCTCTACAATGAGCAGTTCTTC
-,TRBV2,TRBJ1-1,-,CASSVGGAEAFF,TGTGCCAGCAGTGTCGGGGGAGCTGAAGCTTTCTTT
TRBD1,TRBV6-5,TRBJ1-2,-,CASSYKGASNYGYTF,TGTGCCAGCAGTTACAAGGGGGCGTCTAACTATGGCTACACCTTC
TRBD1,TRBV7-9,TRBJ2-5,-,CASSFPTGGFEKETQYF,TGTGCCAGCAGCTTCCCGACAGGGGGCTTTGAAAAAGAGACCCAGTACTTC
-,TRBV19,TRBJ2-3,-,CASSMGRTDTQYF,TGTGCCAGTAGTATGGGCCGCACAGATACGCAGTATTTT
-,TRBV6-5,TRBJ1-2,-,CASSYYTSTANYGYTF,TGTGCCAGCAGTTACTATACTAGTACAGCTAACTATGGCTACACCTTC
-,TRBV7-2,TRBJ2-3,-,CASSDSLGRPSVRDTQYF,TGTGCCAGCAGCGATAGTCTTGGGCGGCCTAGCGTTAGAGATACGCAGTATTTT
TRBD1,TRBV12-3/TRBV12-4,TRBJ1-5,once,CASRGQGYQPQHF,TGTGCCAGCAGAGGACAGGGGTATCAGCCCCAGCATTTT
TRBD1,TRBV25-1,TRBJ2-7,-,CASRGQGLSEQYF,TGTGCCAGCAGGGGACAGGGCTTAAGCGAGCAGTACTTC